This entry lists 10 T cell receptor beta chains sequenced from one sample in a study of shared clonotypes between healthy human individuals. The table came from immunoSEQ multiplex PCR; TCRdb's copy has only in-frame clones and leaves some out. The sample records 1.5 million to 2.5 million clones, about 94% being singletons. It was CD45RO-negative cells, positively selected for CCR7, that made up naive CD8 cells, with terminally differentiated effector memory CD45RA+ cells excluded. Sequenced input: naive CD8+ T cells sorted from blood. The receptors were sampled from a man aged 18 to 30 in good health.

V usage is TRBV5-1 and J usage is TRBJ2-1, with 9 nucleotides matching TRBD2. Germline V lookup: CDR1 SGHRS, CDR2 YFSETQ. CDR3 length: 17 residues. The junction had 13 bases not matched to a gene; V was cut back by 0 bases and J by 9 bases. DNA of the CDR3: TGCGCCAGCAGCTTGGTATTCGTTGGCGGGGGGGCGGTTGAGCAGTTCTTC. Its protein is CASSLVFVGGGAVEQFF. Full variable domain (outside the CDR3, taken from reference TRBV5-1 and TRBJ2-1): KAGVTQTPRYLIKTRGQQVTLSCSPISGHRSVSWYQQTPGQGLQFLFEYFSETQRNKGNFPGRFSGRQFSNSRSEMNVSTLELGDSALYLCASSLVFVGGGAVEQFFGPGTRLTVL.

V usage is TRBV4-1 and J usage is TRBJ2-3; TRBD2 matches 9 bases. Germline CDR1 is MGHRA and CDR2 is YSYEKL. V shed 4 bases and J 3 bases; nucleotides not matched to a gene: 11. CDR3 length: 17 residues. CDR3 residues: CASSLHVGLATTDTQYF. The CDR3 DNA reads TGCGCCAGCAGCCTCCACGTGGGACTAGCTACGACAGATACGCAGTATTTT.

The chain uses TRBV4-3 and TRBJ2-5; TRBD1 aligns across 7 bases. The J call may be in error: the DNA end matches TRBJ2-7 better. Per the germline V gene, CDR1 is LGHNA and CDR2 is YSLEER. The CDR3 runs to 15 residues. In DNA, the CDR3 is TGCGCCAGCAGCCAAGATCCCGGACAGGTTGACGAGCAGTACTTC. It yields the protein CASSQDPGQVDEQYF.

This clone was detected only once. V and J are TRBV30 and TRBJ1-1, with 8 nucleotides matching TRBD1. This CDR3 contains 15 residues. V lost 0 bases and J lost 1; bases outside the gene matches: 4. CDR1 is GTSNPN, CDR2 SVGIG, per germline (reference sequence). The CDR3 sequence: CAWSVRQGANTEAFF. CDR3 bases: TGTGCCTGGAGTGTACGTCAGGGGGCGAACACTGAAGCTTTCTTT.

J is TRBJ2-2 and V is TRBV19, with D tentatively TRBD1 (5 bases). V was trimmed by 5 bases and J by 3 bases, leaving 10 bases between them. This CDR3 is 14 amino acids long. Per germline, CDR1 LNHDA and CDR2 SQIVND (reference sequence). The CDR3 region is CASSLRVYTGELFF. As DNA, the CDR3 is TGTGCCAGTAGTCTCAGGGTATACACCGGGGAGCTGTTTTTT.

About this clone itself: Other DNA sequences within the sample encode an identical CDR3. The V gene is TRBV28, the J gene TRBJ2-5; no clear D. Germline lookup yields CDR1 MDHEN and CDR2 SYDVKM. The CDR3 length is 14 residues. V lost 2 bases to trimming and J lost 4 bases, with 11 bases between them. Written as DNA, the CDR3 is TGTGCCAGCAGTTTAACTGGGCTCGGAGAGACCCAGTACTTC. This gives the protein CASSLTGLGETQYF.

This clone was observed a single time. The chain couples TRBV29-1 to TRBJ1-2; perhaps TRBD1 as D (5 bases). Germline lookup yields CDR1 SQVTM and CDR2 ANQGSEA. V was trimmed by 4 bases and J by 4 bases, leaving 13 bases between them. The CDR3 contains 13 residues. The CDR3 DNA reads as TGCAGCGTTGGGGACCCAGAGATCTATGGCTACACCTTC. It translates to CSVGDPEIYGYTF.

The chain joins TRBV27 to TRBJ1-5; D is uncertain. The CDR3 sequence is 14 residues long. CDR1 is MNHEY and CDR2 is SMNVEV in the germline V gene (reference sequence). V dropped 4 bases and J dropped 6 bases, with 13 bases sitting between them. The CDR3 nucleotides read TGTGCCAGCAGTTGGGCTAGGGATGGTCAGCCCCAGCATTTT. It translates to CASSWARDGQPQHF.

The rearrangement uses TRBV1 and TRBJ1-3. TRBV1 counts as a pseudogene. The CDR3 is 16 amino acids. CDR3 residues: CTSSQKTVSSGNTIYF. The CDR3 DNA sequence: TGCACCAGCAGCCAGAAGACGGTGAGCTCTGGAAACACCATATATTTT.

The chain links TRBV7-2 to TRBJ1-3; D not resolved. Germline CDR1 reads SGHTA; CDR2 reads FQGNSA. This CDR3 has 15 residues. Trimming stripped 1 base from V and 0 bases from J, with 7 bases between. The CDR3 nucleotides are TGTGCCAGCAGCTTAGATTTGGTCTCTGGAAACACCATATATTTT. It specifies CASSLDLVSGNTIYF.